This T cell receptor (beta chain) was found in a study of OX40 agonist ivuxolimab in advanced cancers. The study's findings and limits: More expanded clones were found, on average, in CD8+ than in CD4+ T cells.

The V gene's germline CDR1 is MNHNY and CDR2 SVGAGI (reference sequence). There are 16 residues in the CDR3. The V end was cut by 1 base, the J end by 2 bases, with 12 bases between. As for this clone: Its antigen is undetermined.

Method: immunoSEQ multiplex PCR; TCRdb's copy keeps in-frame clones and lacks some. This repertoire shows about 50,000 clones, 88% found once; its top ten account for about 3.8%. The clonotype comes from an adult with an advanced solid tumor such as melanoma, head and neck, liver or kidney cancer. V usage is TRBV6-6 and J usage is TRBJ2-1, with D unresolved. The source material was CD4+ or CD8+ T cells sorted from blood, sampled in a trial of the OX40 agonist ivuxolimab. CDR3 protein: CASSYWRRPTYNEQFF. The CDR3 DNA follows: TGTGCCAGCAGTTACTGGCGGAGACCTACCTACAATGAGCAGTTCTTC.